This TCR beta chain was identified during a study of blood T cells in healthy people across ages. Study results and limitations: Diversity estimates drawn from one million T cells were deemed underestimates. PBMCs left unsorted prevented a conclusive naive versus antigen-experienced comparison. The study found more naive CD4+ cells and higher diversity in long-lived than aged donors.

The CDR3 covers 14 residues. The V gene end was trimmed by 7 bases and the J gene end by 5 bases; junction bases not matched to a gene: 4. Germline CDR1 is MNHEY and CDR2 is SMNVEV (reference sequence). With a J-beta primer mix and a sample-barcoded 5' primer, a second PCR ran roughly 7 to 11 cycles. Each TCR beta cDNA got a 12-nucleotide random molecular identifier. TCRdb recomputed calls from the 5' RACE reads with MiXCR, one row per CDR3 protein. The repertoire holds over 600,000 distinct CDR3 sequences, with about 46% as singletons. With respect to this clonotype: What it recognizes is unknown.

Sequenced sample: blood. This sequence was found in a man at least 80 years old in good health. The V call is TRBV27, the J call TRBJ2-3, with 12 bases fitting TRBD2. The CDR3 loop reads CASKEGLAGDTQYF. CDR3 sequence (DNA): TGTGCCAGCAAAGAGGGACTAGCGGGAGATACGCAGTATTTT.